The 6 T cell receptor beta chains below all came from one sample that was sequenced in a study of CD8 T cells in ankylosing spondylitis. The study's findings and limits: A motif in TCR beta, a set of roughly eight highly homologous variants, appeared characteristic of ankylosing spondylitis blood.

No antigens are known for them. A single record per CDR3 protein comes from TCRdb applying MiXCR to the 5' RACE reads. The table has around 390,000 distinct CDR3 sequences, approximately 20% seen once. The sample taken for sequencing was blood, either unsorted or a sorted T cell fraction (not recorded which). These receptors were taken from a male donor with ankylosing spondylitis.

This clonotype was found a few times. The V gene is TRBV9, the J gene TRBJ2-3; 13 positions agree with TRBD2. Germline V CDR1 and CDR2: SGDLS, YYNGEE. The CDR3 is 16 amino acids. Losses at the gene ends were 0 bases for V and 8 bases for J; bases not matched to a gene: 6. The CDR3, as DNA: TGTGCCAGCAGCGTAGGAGGGACTAGCGGGATGGTTACGCAGTATTTT. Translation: CASSVGGTSGMVTQYF.

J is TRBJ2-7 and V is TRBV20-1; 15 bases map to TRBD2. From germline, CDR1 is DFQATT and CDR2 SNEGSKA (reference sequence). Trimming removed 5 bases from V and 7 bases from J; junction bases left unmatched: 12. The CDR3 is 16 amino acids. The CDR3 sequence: CSALNWTSGRVREQYF. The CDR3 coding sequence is TGCAGTGCTTTAAATTGGACTAGCGGGAGGGTGAGGGAGCAGTACTTC.

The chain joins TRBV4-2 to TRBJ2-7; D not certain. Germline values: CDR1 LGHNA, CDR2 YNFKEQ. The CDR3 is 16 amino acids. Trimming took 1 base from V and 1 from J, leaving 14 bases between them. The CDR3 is CASSQVGYAVSYEQYF. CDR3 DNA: TGTGCCAGCAGCCAAGTGGGGTATGCAGTTTCCTACGAGCAGTACTTC.

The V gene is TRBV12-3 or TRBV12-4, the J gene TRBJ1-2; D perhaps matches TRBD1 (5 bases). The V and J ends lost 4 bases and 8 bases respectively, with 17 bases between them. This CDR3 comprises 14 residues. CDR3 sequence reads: CASSSDGARSGYTF. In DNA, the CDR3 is TGTGCCAGCAGTTCAGACGGGGCGCGGAGCGGCTACACCTTC.

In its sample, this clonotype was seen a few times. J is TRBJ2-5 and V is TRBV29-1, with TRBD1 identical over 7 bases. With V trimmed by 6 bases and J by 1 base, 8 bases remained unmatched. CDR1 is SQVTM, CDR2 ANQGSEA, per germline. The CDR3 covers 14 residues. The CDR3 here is CSVARTGLQETQYF. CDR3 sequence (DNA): TGCAGCGTGGCAAGGACAGGCCTCCAAGAGACCCAGTACTTC.

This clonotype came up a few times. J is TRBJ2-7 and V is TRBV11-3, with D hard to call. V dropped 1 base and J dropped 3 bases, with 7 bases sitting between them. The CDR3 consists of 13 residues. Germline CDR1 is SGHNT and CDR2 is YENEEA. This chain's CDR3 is CASSLGLVYEQYF. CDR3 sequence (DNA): TGTGCCAGCAGCTTAGGCCTAGTCTACGAGCAGTACTTC.